Listed below are T cell receptor beta chains from one sample, sequenced in a study of OX40 agonist ivuxolimab in advanced cancers. The method was immunoSEQ multiplex PCR; TCRdb's version includes in-frame clones alone and lacks a portion of them. The sample holds 43,000 or so clones, roughly 86% seen once. The sequencing used CD4+ or CD8+ T cells sorted from blood, collected in a trial of the OX40 agonist ivuxolimab. These TCRs come from an adult with an advanced solid tumor such as melanoma, head and neck, liver or kidney cancer. CDR3s include the opening cysteine and the closing phenylalanine or tryptophan. Fields, in order: V gene, J gene, D gene, clone size, CDR3 protein, CDR3 DNA. A D gene is named only where the DNA matches it firmly. Some rows mark clone size as missing; the rest say once, few, many or name a class of expanded clone.

>TRBV13|TRBJ2-1|NA|NA
CASQDYRNEQFF
TGTGCCAGCCAGGACTACCGCAATGAGCAGTTCTTC
>TRBV7-2|TRBJ2-7|TRBD1|NA
CASSPGQGPYEQYF
TGTGCCAGCAGCCCGGGACAGGGCCCCTACGAGCAGTACTTC
>TRBV28|TRBJ2-2|TRBD2|NA
CASSLKGLGTGELFF
TGTGCCAGCAGTTTAAAGGGACTAGGCACCGGGGAGCTGTTTTTT
>TRBV28|TRBJ2-7|NA|NA
CASNNEGGLAYEQYF
TGTGCCAGCAACAACGAAGGGGGTCTAGCCTACGAGCAGTACTTC
>TRBV6-1|TRBJ1-4|NA|NA
CASSEPFWTTNEKLFF
TGTGCCAGCAGTGAACCTTTTTGGACGACTAATGAAAAACTGTTTTTT
>TRBV2|TRBJ2-7|NA|NA
CASREGGYEQYF
TGTGCCAGCAGGGAAGGGGGCTACGAGCAGTACTTC
>TRBV9|TRBJ1-2|NA|NA
CASSPGTSNGGYTF
TGTGCCAGCAGCCCAGGGACATCAAACGGGGGCTACACCTTC
>TRBV19|TRBJ1-4|NA|few
CASTRGTTNEKLFF
TGTGCCAGTACAAGGGGGACAACTAATGAAAAACTGTTTTTT
>TRBV6-4|TRBJ1-6|NA|NA
CASSDPMTGVNSPLHF
TGTGCCAGCAGTGACCCGATGACAGGAGTTAATTCACCCCTCCACTTT
>TRBV7-3|TRBJ1-6|NA|NA
CASSLTTDGRSPLHF
TGTGCCAGCAGCTTAACGACGGACGGGAGGTCACCCCTCCACTTT
>TRBV6-5|TRBJ2-3|NA|NA
CASSYSRGTDTQYF
TGTGCCAGCAGTTACTCCCGGGGCACAGATACGCAGTATTTT
>TRBV2|TRBJ2-1|TRBD2|NA
CASTGGHDEQFF
TGTGCCAGCACGGGGGGTCATGATGAGCAGTTCTTC
>TRBV30|TRBJ2-7|NA|NA
CAWSPDLSGEQYF
TGTGCCTGGAGCCCGGACCTCTCGGGAGAGCAGTACTTC
>TRBV10-2|TRBJ2-7|NA|NA
CASSETSAYEQYF
TGCGCCAGCAGTGAAACTAGTGCGTACGAGCAGTACTTC
>TRBV7-8|TRBJ2-3|TRBD2|NA
CASSLLGGRAGTDTQYF
TGTGCCAGCAGCTTACTTGGCGGGAGGGCTGGCACAGATACGCAGTATTTT
>TRBV5-1|TRBJ2-2|NA|NA
CASSPRAGPNTGELFF
TGCGCCAGCAGCCCCCGGGCAGGACCGAACACCGGGGAGCTGTTTTTT
>TRBV7-9|TRBJ1-2|TRBD1|NA
CASSVTDRGDGYTF
TGTGCCAGCAGCGTAACGGACAGGGGAGATGGCTACACCTTC
>TRBV4-1|TRBJ1-3|NA|NA
CASSQAWEGSGNTIYF
TGCGCCAGCAGCCAAGCGTGGGAGGGTTCTGGAAACACCATATATTTT
>TRBV6-6|TRBJ1-2|NA|NA
CASSYTQYGYTF
TGTGCCAGCAGTTACACACAGTATGGCTACACCTTC
>TRBV4-2|TRBJ2-1|TRBD1|few
CASSQYHRGGEQFF
TGTGCCAGCAGCCAGTATCACAGGGGTGGAGAGCAGTTCTTC
>TRBV18|TRBJ2-1|TRBD2|NA
CASSPNSGGANEQFF
TGTGCCAGCTCACCAAATAGCGGGGGGGCCAATGAGCAGTTCTTC
>TRBV2|TRBJ1-6|NA|few
CASRRTVSPLHF
TGTGCCAGCAGGCGGACAGTTTCACCCCTCCACTTT
>TRBV19|TRBJ2-2|TRBD1|NA
CASSAPGTGVPGELFF
TGTGCCAGTAGTGCACCCGGGACAGGGGTGCCCGGGGAGCTGTTTTTT
>TRBV7-2|TRBJ2-3|NA|NA
CASSLLAMFTDTQYF
TGTGCCAGCAGCTTACTGGCGATGTTCACAGATACGCAGTATTTT
>TRBV13|TRBJ1-2|NA|NA
CASSFNGHIYGYTF
TGTGCCAGCAGCTTTAACGGGCATATCTATGGCTACACCTTC
>TRBV27|TRBJ2-3|TRBD2|NA
CASAGAPGLAGADTQYF
TGTGCCAGCGCAGGGGCTCCGGGACTAGCGGGAGCAGATACGCAGTATTTT
>TRBV4-1|TRBJ2-3|TRBD2|NA
CASSPKLAITTDTQYF
TGCGCCAGCAGCCCGAAACTAGCGATTACCACAGATACGCAGTATTTT
>TRBV6-1|TRBJ1-2|TRBD1|few
CASSPSGGGGYGYTF
TGTGCCAGCAGTCCCTCAGGGGGCGGCGGCTATGGCTACACCTTC
>TRBV12-5|TRBJ2-2|TRBD2|NA
CASRGRANTGELFF
TGTGCTAGTCGAGGGAGGGCGAACACCGGGGAGCTGTTTTTT
>TRBV6-6|TRBJ1-2|NA|NA
CASLGSFGHRADGYTF
TGTGCCAGCTTGGGGTCCTTCGGACATCGTGCAGATGGCTACACCTTC
>TRBV21-1|TRBJ1-1|NA|few
CASSKGTPNTEAFF
TGTGCCAGCAGCAAAGGGACACCAAACACTGAAGCTTTCTTT
>TRBV5-1|TRBJ1-1|TRBD1|NA
CASTGQENTEAFF
TGCGCCAGCACGGGACAGGAGAACACTGAAGCTTTCTTT
>TRBV2|TRBJ2-7|TRBD1|NA
CASHKGAGEQYF
TGTGCCAGCCATAAGGGGGCGGGCGAGCAGTACTTC